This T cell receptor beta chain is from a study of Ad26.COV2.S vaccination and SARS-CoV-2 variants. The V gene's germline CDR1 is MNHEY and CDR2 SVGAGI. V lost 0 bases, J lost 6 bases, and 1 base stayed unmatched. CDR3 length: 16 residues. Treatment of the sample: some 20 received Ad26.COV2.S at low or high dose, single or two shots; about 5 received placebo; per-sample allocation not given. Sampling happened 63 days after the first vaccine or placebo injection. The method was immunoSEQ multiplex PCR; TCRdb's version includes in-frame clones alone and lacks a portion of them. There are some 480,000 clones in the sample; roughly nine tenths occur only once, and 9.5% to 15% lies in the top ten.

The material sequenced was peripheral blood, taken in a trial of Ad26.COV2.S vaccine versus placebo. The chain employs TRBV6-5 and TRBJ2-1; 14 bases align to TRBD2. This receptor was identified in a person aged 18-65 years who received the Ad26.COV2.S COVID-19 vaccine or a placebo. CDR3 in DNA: TGTGCCAGCAGTTACTCGGGGACTAGCGGGAGCAATGAGCAGTTCTTC. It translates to CASSYSGTSGSNEQFF.